This TCR beta chain originates from a study of blood T cell repertoires in COVID-19. Across the study: T cells, B-cell-depleted T cells, or PBMCs provided the cDNA or gDNA that served as material.

Under the authors' procedure: Reference gene primer amplification gave nucleated cell count estimates. Clones were read by immunoSEQ multiplex PCR, and TCRdb kept only the in-frame ones, dropping some. The V and J calls and clone size come from that table; D and trimming were worked out from the DNA. The table shows 110,000 or so clones, with about 85% occurring only once. Germline CDR1 reads SEHNR; CDR2 reads FQNEAQ (reference sequence). V lost 5 bases and J 9 bases, leaving 14 bases between the germline ends. There are 13 residues in the CDR3. Sequences were obtained from peripheral blood. The J gene is TRBJ2-1, the V gene TRBV7-9; D is undetermined. The receptor's source is a human donor in a cohort sampled during active COVID-19. CDR3 sequence reads: CASSPALRIEQFF. Written as DNA, the CDR3 is TGTGCCAGCAGCCCCGCCCTCAGGATTGAGCAGTTCTTC.